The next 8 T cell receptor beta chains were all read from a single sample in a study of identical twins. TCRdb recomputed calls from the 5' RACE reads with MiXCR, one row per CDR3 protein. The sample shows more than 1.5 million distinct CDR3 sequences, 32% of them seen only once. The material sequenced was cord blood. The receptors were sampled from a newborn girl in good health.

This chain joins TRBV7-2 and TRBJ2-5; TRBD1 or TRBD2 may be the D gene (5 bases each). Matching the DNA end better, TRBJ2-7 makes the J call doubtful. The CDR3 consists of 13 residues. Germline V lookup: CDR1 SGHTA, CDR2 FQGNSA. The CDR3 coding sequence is TGTGCCAGCAGCGAGGGACGCCTCTACGAGCAGTACTTC. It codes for CASSEGRLYEQYF.

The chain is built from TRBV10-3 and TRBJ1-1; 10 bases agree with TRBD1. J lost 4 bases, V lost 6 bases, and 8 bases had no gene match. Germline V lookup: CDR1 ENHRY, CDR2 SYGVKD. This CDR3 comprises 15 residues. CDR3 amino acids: CAISLSGTGATEAFF. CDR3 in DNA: TGTGCCATCAGCCTATCCGGGACAGGGGCCACTGAAGCTTTCTTT.

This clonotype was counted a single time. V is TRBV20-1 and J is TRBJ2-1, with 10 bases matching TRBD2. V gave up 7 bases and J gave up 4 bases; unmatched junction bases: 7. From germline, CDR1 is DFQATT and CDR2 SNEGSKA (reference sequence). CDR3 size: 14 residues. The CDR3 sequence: CSDLGTSVYNEQFF. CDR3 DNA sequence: TGCAGTGATCTCGGGACTAGCGTTTACAATGAGCAGTTCTTC.

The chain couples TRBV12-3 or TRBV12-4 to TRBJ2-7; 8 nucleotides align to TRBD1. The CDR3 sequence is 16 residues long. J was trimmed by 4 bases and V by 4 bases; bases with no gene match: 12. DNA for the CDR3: TGTGCCAGCAGTTCCCAACGGCAGGGGGCGCAGTACGAGCAGTACTTC. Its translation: CASSSQRQGAQYEQYF.

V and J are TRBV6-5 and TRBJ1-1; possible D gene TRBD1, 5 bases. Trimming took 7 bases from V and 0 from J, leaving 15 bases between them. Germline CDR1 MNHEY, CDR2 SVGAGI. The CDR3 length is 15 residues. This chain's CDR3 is CASTDEEGMNTEAFF. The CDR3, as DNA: TGTGCCAGCACCGACGAAGAGGGGATGAACACTGAAGCTTTCTTT.

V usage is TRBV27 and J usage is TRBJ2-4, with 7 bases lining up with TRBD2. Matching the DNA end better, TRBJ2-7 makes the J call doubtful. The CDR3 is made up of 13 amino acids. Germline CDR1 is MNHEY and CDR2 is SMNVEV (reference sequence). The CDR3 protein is CASSRLAEDEQYF. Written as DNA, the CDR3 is TGTGCCAGCAGTAGGCTAGCGGAGGACGAGCAGTACTTC.

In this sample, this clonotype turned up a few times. CDR3 coding DNA: TGTGCCAGCAGCCCCGGGACTAGCGGGAGTTCAGAGACCCAGTACTTC. Amino acid sequence: CASSPGTSGSSETQYF. The J gene is TRBJ2-5, the V gene TRBV3-1; 14 bases are shared with TRBD2. The CDR3 loop spans 16 amino acids. In germline, CDR1 is LGHDT, CDR2 YNNKEL (reference sequence). V gave up 4 bases and J gave up 4 bases; unmatched junction bases: 5.

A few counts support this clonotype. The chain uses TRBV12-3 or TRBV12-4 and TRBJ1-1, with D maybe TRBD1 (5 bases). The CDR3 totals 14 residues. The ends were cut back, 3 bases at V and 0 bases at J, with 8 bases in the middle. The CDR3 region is CASSFRVLNTEAFF. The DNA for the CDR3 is TGTGCCAGCAGTTTCAGGGTTCTGAACACTGAAGCTTTCTTT.